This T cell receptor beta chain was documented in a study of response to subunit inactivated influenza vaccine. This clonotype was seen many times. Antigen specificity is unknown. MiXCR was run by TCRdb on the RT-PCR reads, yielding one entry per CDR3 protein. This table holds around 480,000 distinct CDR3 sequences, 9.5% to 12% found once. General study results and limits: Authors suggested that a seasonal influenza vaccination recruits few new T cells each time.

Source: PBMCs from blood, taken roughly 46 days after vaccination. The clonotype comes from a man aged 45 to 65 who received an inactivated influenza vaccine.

This chain's CDR3 is CASRRGQGAFYEQYF. The DNA for the CDR3 is TGTGCCAGCAGACGGGGACAGGGGGCTTTCTACGAGCAGTACTTC. The V and J genes are TRBV7-8 and TRBJ2-7, with TRBD1 identical over 12 bases. Germline lookup yields CDR1 SGHVS and CDR2 FQNEAQ. The CDR3 loop spans 15 amino acids. The V gene end was trimmed by 6 bases and the J gene end by 3 bases; junction bases not matched to a gene: 6.